A single T cell receptor beta chain is shown here with its context. Antigen unknown. This entry comes from a study of T cell repertoires in cytomegalovirus infection. TCRdb processed the reads anew with MiXCR; each CDR3 protein has one entry. The table shows around 770,000 distinct CDR3 sequences, with roughly 29% occurring only once. Study findings and constraints: Predominance within the ex vivo response was attributable to HLA-C-restricted CMV-specific TCR beta clonotypes.

This receptor was taken from a human donor in good health (CMV status not recorded). Some clones in this sample may be carry-over from other donors' samples. This material consisted of cultured CD8+ T cells from PBMCs, taken from culture after CMV antigen stimulation.

DNA for the CDR3: TGTGCCAGCAGCTTGGGAGGTTCGGGTGTCAAAAACATTCAGTACTTC. This codes for CASSLGGSGVKNIQYF. V is TRBV5-8 and J is TRBJ2-4; no reliable D call. Trimming took off 0 bases at V and 3 bases at J, with 13 bases between the two ends. Germline V gene data show CDR1 as SGHTS and CDR2 as YDEGEE. This CDR3 has 16 amino acids.